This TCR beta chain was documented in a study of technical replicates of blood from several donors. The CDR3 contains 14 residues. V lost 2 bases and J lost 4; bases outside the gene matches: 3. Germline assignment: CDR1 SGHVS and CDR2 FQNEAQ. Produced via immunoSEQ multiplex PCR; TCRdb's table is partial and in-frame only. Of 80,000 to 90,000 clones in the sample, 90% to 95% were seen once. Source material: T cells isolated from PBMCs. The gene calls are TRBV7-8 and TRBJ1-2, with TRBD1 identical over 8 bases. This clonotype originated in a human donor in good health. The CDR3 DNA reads TGTGCCAGCAGCTTACCCCAGGGGGCCTATGGCTACACCTTC. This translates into CASSLPQGAYGYTF.